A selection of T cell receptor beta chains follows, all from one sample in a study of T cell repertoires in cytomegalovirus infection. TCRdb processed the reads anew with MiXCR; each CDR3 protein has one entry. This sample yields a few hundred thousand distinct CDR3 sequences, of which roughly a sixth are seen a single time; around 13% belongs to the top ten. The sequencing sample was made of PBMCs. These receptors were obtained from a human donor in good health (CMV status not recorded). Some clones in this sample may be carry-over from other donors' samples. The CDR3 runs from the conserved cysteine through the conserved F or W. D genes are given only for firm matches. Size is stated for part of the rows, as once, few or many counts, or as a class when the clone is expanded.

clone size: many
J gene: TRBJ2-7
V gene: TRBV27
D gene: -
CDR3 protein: CASSLNYGGTYEQYF
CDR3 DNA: TGTGCCAGCAGTTTGAATTATGGGGGGACCTACGAGCAGTACTTC

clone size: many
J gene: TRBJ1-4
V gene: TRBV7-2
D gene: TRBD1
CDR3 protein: CASSPRGGGEKLFF
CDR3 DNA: TGTGCCAGCAGCCCTCGGGGAGGGGGCGAAAAACTGTTTTTT

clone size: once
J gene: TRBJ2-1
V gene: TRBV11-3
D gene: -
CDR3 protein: CASSPASNEQFF
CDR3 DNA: TGTGCCAGCAGCCCTGCTTCCAATGAGCAGTTCTTC

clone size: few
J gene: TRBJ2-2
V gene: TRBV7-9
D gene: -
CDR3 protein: CASRPPGTGELFF
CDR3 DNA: TGTGCCAGCAGACCACCGGGGACCGGGGAGCTGTTTTTT

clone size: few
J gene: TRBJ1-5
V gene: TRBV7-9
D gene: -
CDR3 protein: CASSLGSVADQPQHF
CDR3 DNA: TGTGCCAGCAGCTTAGGTTCGGTGGCGGATCAGCCCCAGCATTTT

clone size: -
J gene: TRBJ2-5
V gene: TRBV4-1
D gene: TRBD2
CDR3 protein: CASSQDLRGWTSGVASF
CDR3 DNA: TGCGCCAGCAGCCAAGATCTGCGGGGGTGGACTAGCGGGGTCGCTAGTTTC

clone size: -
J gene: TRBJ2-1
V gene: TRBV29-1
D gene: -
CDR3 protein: CSVEGAGGLNEQFF
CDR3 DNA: TGCAGCGTTGAAGGTGCTGGGGGCCTCAATGAGCAGTTCTTC

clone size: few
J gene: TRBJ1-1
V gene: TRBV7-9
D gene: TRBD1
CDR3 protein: CASSLGTGGNTEAFF
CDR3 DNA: TGTGCCAGCAGCTTGGGGACAGGGGGGAACACTGAAGCTTTCTTT

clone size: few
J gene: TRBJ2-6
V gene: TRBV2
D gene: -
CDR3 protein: CASRGDSGANVLTF
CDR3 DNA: TGTGCCAGCAGGGGCGACTCTGGGGCCAACGTCCTGACTTTC

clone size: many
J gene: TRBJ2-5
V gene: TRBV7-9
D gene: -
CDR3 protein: CASRIQGNQETQYF
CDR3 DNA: TGTGCCAGCAGAATCCAGGGGAATCAAGAGACCCAGTACTTC

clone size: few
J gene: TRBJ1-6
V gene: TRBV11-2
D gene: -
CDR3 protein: CASSLAWVNSPLHF
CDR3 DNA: TGTGCCAGCAGCTTAGCTTGGGTAAATTCACCCCTCCACTTT

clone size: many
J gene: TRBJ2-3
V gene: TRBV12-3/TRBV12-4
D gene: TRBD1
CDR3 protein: CASSSPTGVGTDTQYF
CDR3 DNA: TGTGCCAGCAGTTCCCCTACAGGGGTGGGGACAGATACGCAGTATTTT

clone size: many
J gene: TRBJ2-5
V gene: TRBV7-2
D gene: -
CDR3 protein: CASSQSRETQYF
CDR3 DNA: TGTGCCAGCAGCCAATCCCGAGAGACCCAGTACTTC

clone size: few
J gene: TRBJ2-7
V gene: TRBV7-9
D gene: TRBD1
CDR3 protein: CASHRGTGPIEQYF
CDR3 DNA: TGTGCCAGCCACCGGGGGACAGGGCCGATCGAGCAGTACTTC

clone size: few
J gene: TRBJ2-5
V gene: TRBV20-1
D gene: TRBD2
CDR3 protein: CSAISGGAEETQYF
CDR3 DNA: TGCAGTGCTATTAGCGGGGGGGCCGAAGAGACCCAGTACTTC

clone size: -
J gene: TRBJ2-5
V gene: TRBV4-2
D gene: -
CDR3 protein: CASSQDYGSPQYF
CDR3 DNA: TGTGCCAGCAGCCAAGATTACGGGTCGCCCCAGTACTTC

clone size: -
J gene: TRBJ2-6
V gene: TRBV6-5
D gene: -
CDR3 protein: CASKGVNSGANVLTF
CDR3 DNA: TGTGCCAGCAAGGGGGTGAACTCTGGGGCCAACGTCCTGACTTTC

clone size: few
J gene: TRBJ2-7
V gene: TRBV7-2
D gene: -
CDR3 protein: CASSREGGGYEQYF
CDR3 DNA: TGTGCCAGCAGCCGCGAGGGAGGCGGGTACGAGCAGTACTTC

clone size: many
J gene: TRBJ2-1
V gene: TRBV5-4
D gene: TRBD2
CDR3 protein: CASSQGLAGGQEQFF
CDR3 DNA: TGTGCCAGCAGCCAGGGACTAGCGGGGGGTCAAGAGCAGTTCTTC

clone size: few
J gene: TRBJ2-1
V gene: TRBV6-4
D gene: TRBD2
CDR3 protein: CASSDSPGGNNEQFF
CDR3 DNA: TGTGCCAGCAGTGACTCGCCGGGGGGAAACAATGAGCAGTTCTTC

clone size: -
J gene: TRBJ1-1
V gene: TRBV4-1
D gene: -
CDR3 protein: CASSQLNLMNTEAFF
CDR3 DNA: TGTGCCAGCAGCCAACTGAACCTTATGAACACTGAAGCTTTCTTT

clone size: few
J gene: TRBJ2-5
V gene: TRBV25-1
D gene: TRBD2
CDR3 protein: CASRLSGGETQYF
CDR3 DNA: TGTGCCAGCAGACTCTCCGGGGGGGAGACCCAGTACTTC

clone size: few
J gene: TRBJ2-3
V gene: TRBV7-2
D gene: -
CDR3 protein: CASSLRGPTGPRSVQYF
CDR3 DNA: TGTGCCAGCAGCTTAAGGGGCCCTACAGGGCCGCGTTCTGTGCAGTATTTT

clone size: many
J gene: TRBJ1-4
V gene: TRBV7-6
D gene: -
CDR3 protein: CASSFSREEKLFF
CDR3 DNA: TGTGCCAGCAGCTTTTCGCGGGAAGAAAAACTGTTTTTT

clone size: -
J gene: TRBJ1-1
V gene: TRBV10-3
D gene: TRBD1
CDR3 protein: CAISDGTADTEAFF
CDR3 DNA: TGTGCCATCAGTGACGGGACAGCAGACACTGAAGCTTTCTTT

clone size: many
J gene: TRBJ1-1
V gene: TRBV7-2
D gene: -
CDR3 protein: CASSFGTSGRAEAFF
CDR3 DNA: TGTGCCAGCAGCTTTGGGACATCCGGGAGGGCTGAAGCTTTCTTT

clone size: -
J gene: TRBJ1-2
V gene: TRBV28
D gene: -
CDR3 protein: CASSLTLPTGTTNYGYTF
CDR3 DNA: TGTGCCAGCAGTTTAACCCTACCGACGGGGACAACTAACTATGGCTACACCTTC

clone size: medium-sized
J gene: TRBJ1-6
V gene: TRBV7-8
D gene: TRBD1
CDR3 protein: CASSFTAGTGGSPLHF
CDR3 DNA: TGTGCCAGCAGTTTCACCGCCGGGACAGGGGGTTCACCCCTCCACTTT

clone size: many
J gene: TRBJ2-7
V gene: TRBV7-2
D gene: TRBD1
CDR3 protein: CASSFRGEDRGILVQYF
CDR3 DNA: TGTGCCAGCAGCTTTAGGGGCGAGGACAGGGGAATCTTGGTGCAGTACTTC

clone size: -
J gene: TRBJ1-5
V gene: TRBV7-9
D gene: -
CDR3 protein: CASSKTENQPQHF
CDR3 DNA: TGTGCCAGCAGCAAAACAGAAAATCAGCCCCAGCATTTT

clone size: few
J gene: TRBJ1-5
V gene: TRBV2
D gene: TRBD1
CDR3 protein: CASTGQGNQPQHF
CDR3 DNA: TGTGCCAGCACTGGACAGGGCAATCAGCCCCAGCATTTT